The 27 T cell receptor beta chains below all came from one sample that was sequenced in a study of blood T cell repertoires in COVID-19. The data were produced by immunoSEQ multiplex PCR, yet TCRdb's version contains in-frame clones alone and is incomplete. Of roughly 150,000 clones in the sample, roughly 90% were seen once. The material sequenced was peripheral blood. The receptors here all came from a man between 60 and 75 years old with acute or convalescent COVID-19.

The chain combines TRBV6-6 with TRBJ2-2; D is perhaps TRBD1 (6 bases). The CDR3 consists of 13 residues. The ends were cut back, 0 bases at V and 8 bases at J, with 7 bases in the middle. The V gene's germline CDR1 is MNHNY and CDR2 SVGAGI (reference sequence). CDR3 DNA sequence: TGTGCCAGCAGTTACTCTAGGGGGGGGGAGCTGTTTTTT. This encodes CASSYSRGGELFF.

The V and J genes are TRBV6-2 or TRBV6-3 and TRBJ1-5, with 7 bases aligning to TRBD1. V dropped 6 bases and J dropped 2; count of bases not matched to a gene: 10. The CDR3 is 16 amino acids. Germline V gene data show CDR1 as MNHEY and CDR2 as SVGEGT. The CDR3: CASSRGGIAGNQPQHF. DNA of the CDR3: TGTGCCAGCAGCAGGGGGGGCATTGCAGGCAATCAGCCCCAGCATTTT.

V and J are TRBV6-1 and TRBJ1-1; D uncertain. The germline V gene has CDR1 MNHNS and CDR2 SASEGT. The CDR3 covers 14 residues. The germline V and J ends were trimmed by 0 bases and 0 bases, with 5 bases remaining between them. The CDR3 DNA follows: TGTGCCAGCAGTGAAGCTGGCCTGAACACTGAAGCTTTCTTT. It specifies CASSEAGLNTEAFF.

Worth noting for this clone: The sample has other DNA sequences that encode this CDR3 too. The chain couples TRBV3-1 (or the pseudogene TRBV3-2) to TRBJ2-3, with TRBD2 matching over 8 bases. V was clipped by 0 bases and J by 4 bases; unmatched bases: 6. The germline gives CDR1 LGHDT, CDR2 YNNKEL (reference sequence). CDR3 size: 16 residues. Here the CDR3 DNA reads TGTGCCAGCAGCCAAGATCCGGGACTAGGCGCAGATACGCAGTATTTT. Protein: CASSQDPGLGADTQYF.

V gene TRBV6-5 combines with J gene TRBJ2-2; TRBD1 agrees at 10 bases. This CDR3 has 15 residues. The germline gives CDR1 MNHEY, CDR2 SVGAGI. With 3 bases clipped from V and 3 bases from J, the junction kept 1 base outside the gene matches. The CDR3 sequence: CASSYGQGDTGELFF. The CDR3 DNA is TGTGCCAGCAGTTATGGACAGGGGGACACCGGGGAGCTGTTTTTT.

The V and J genes are TRBV4-1 and TRBJ1-6, with TRBD1 matching over 7 bases. This CDR3 has 15 residues. Germline V gives CDR1 MGHRA, CDR2 YSYEKL. V shed 0 bases and J 6 bases; nucleotides not matched to a gene: 2. The CDR3 sequence is CASSQEAGGNSPLHF. CDR3 bases: TGCGCCAGCAGCCAAGAGGCAGGGGGTAATTCACCCCTCCACTTT.

The J gene is TRBJ1-6, the V gene TRBV6-6; no reliable D call. The CDR3 length is 13 residues. Germline CDR1 reads MNHNY; CDR2 reads SVGAGI (reference sequence). The DNA of the CDR3 is TGTGTTGCGAGGGAAGGCTATAATTCACCCCTCCACTTT. Translation gives CVAREGYNSPLHF.

This chain uses TRBV21-1 with TRBJ1-4. TRBV21-1 is termed a pseudogene. The length of the CDR3 is 16 residues. This CDR3 reads CASSQKVRDCREKLFF. CDR3 DNA: TGTGCCAGCAGCCAAAAGGTCCGGGATTGTAGAGAAAAACTGTTTTTT.

V usage is TRBV5-1 and J usage is TRBJ1-4; no definite D call. CDR3 size: 16 residues. The V gene's germline CDR1 is SGHRS and CDR2 YFSETQ. V was clipped by 1 base and J by 1 base, with 11 bases between them. The CDR3 spells CASSLSRTQTNEKLFF. The CDR3 DNA reads TGCGCCAGCAGCTTGTCCAGAACCCAAACTAATGAAAAACTGTTTTTT. Combining the CDR3 with reference TRBV5-1 and TRBJ1-4 gives the whole variable domain KAGVTQTPRYLIKTRGQQVTLSCSPISGHRSVSWYQQTPGQGLQFLFEYFSETQRNKGNFPGRFSGRQFSNSRSEMNVSTLELGDSALYLCASSLSRTQTNEKLFFGSGTQLSVL.

J is TRBJ2-1 and V is TRBV24-1; 16 bases line up with TRBD2. Losses at the gene ends were 4 bases for V and 5 bases for J; bases not matched to a gene: 13. In germline, CDR1 is KGHDR, CDR2 SFDVKD. This CDR3 has 20 amino acids. CDR3 nucleotide sequence: TGTGCCACCAGTGACCCCTCCTCCGGGACTAGCGGGGGGGCCAACAATGAGCAGTTCTTC. Its protein is CATSDPSSGTSGGANNEQFF.

CDR3 nucleotides: TGTGCCAGCAGCTTGTATCTCTCCAGGGGTACTGAAGCTTTCTTT. Encoded protein: CASSLYLSRGTEAFF. V usage is TRBV5-8 and J usage is TRBJ1-1; D possibly corresponds to TRBD1 (6 bases). Germline V gene lookup returns CDR1 SGHTS and CDR2 YDEGEE. With 1 base removed from V and 5 bases from J, the gap between germline ends came to 15 bases. This CDR3 region has 15 residues.

The chain has TRBV24-1 and TRBJ1-2; no clear D. Trimming removed 6 bases at V and 7 bases at J, with 14 bases between. CDR1 is KGHDR, CDR2 SFDVKD, per germline. The CDR3 runs to 13 residues. The CDR3: CATSFGEGFGYTF. As DNA, the CDR3 is TGTGCCACCAGTTTCGGGGAGGGTTTTGGCTACACCTTC.

The chain joins TRBV7-8 to TRBJ1-3; TRBD1 matches 9 bases. The CDR3 is made up of 18 amino acids. From germline, CDR1 is SGHVS and CDR2 FQNEAQ. Losses at the gene ends were 1 base for V and 8 bases for J; bases not matched to a gene: 15. CDR3 DNA: TGTGCCAGCAGCTTAGTTGGGGGGACAGGGCCACCTGGGGACACCATATATTTT. As protein: CASSLVGGTGPPGDTIYF.

The chain recombines TRBV2 with TRBJ1-5; 10 bases map to TRBD1. V trimming: 8 bases; J trimming: 2 bases; junction bases outside the gene matches: 3. Looked up from germline, CDR1 is SNHLY and CDR2 is FYNNEI. This CDR3 spans 14 amino acids. The CDR3 sequence is CASSGTGGNQPQHF. The CDR3 nucleotides read TGTGCCAGCTCTGGGACAGGGGGCAATCAGCCCCAGCATTTT.

The rearrangement links TRBV6-5 to TRBJ2-7, with 8 bases identical to TRBD1. Per germline, CDR1 MNHEY and CDR2 SVGAGI. The CDR3 length is 15 residues. After removal of 6 bases from V and 1 base from J, the junction contained 8 bases not matched to a gene. CDR3 protein: CASRGTGGKSYEQYF. The CDR3 nucleotides are TGTGCCAGCAGGGGAACAGGGGGGAAGTCCTACGAGCAGTACTTC.

The V and J genes are TRBV27 and TRBJ1-6; 9 bases are a match to TRBD1. The germline gives CDR1 MNHEY, CDR2 SMNVEV (reference sequence). J was trimmed by 7 bases and V by 10 bases; bases with no gene match: 2. This CDR3 is built from 12 residues. CDR3 sequence (DNA): TGTGCCACCGGGACAGGGAATTCACCCCTCCACTTT. Protein sequence: CATGTGNSPLHF.

This clone appeared a few times. The chain is built from TRBV5-1 and TRBJ2-1; possible D gene TRBD1, 6 bases. Germline-derived CDR1 and CDR2 are SGHRS and YFSETQ. The CDR3 runs to 15 residues. V lost 0 bases and J 8 bases, leaving 15 bases between the germline ends. CDR3 DNA: TGCGCCAGCAGCTTGGGACAGGCCGGGACGGATGAGCAGTTCTTC. It is translated as CASSLGQAGTDEQFF.

The rearrangement joins TRBV20-1 to TRBJ1-5; D not resolved. V lost 3 bases and J 1 base, leaving 13 bases between the germline ends. There are 15 residues in the CDR3. Germline assignment: CDR1 DFQATT and CDR2 SNEGSKA (reference sequence). CDR3 sequence (DNA): TGCAGTGCTAGTAAGGCGCGAGGGAGCAATCAGCCCCAGCATTTT. Translation: CSASKARGSNQPQHF.

This chain connects TRBV20-1 to TRBJ1-5, with a tentative D call TRBD1 (5 bases). This CDR3 comprises 11 residues. Germline CDR1 is DFQATT and CDR2 is SNEGSKA (reference sequence). V dropped 0 bases and J dropped 10 bases, with 7 bases sitting between them. The CDR3 DNA sequence: TGCAGTGCTAGAGAAAGGGGACCCCAGCATTTT. Translated: CSARERGPQHF.

V is TRBV18 and J is TRBJ2-2; 8 bases are a match to TRBD1. Germline-derived CDR1 and CDR2 are KGHSH and LQKENI. Germline trimming cut 1 base from V and 2 bases from J; bases unmatched to any gene: 3. CDR3 size: 16 residues. CDR3 region: CASSPRDRGNTGELFF. CDR3 coding DNA: TGTGCCAGCTCACCACGTGACAGGGGTAACACCGGGGAGCTGTTTTTT.

The rearrangement joins TRBV5-4 to TRBJ2-7; TRBD1 aligns across 10 bases. The CDR3 loop spans 16 amino acids. Germline V gives CDR1 SGHNT, CDR2 YYREEE (reference sequence). J gave up 3 bases and V 4 bases, and 10 bases lay outside the gene matches. The CDR3 DNA is TGTGCCAGCAGCCGGGACGGGACAGGGGACTTCTACGAGCAGTACTTC. Its protein is CASSRDGTGDFYEQYF.

Written as DNA, the CDR3 is TGTGCCAGCAGTCAACCTGGACAGGGGGCTTTTAATGGCTACACCTTC. As protein: CASSQPGQGAFNGYTF. The chain joins TRBV6-2 or TRBV6-3 to TRBJ1-2; 11 bases agree with TRBD1. V was pared by 5 bases and J by 6 bases, with 11 bases of the junction left unmatched. Germline CDR1 is MNHEY and CDR2 is SVGEGT. This CDR3 has 16 amino acids.

This clone is a singleton in its sample. Other nucleotide sequences from this sample produce the same CDR3. The chain recombines TRBV5-1 with TRBJ1-6, with D perhaps TRBD1 (5 bases). Trimming removed 0 bases from V and 7 bases from J, with 8 bases in between. The germline V gene encodes CDR1 SGHRS and CDR2 YFSETQ. The CDR3 spans 14 residues. The CDR3 here is CASSLGQGNSPLHF. CDR3 nucleotides: TGCGCCAGCAGCTTGGGTCAGGGAAATTCACCCCTCCACTTT.

In its sample, this clone was seen once. The chain is built from TRBV15 and TRBJ2-7, with 10 bases lining up with TRBD1. The CDR3 totals 13 residues. V dropped 3 bases and J dropped 5; count of bases not matched to a gene: 1. The germline V gene has CDR1 LNHNV and CDR2 YYDKDF (reference sequence). The DNA of the CDR3 is TGTGCCACCAGCAGGACAGGGGGCGACGAGCAGTACTTC. Translated, it gives CATSRTGGDEQYF.

This chain joins TRBV4-3 and TRBJ2-2; perhaps TRBD2 as D (5 bases). This CDR3 comprises 17 residues. In germline, CDR1 is LGHNA, CDR2 YSLEER. Trimming shortened V by 0 bases and J by 0 bases, and 11 bases separated the two germline ends. This CDR3 reads CASSQDPASSNTGELFF. CDR3 DNA sequence: TGCGCCAGCAGCCAAGATCCGGCTAGCTCGAACACCGGGGAGCTGTTTTTT.

This chain's CDR3 is CASSPSRGGPTEAFF. The CDR3 DNA reads TGTGCCAGCTCACCATCTCGCGGGGGTCCGACTGAAGCTTTCTTT. This chain links TRBV18 with TRBJ1-1; D might be TRBD1 (5 bases). Germline V lookup: CDR1 KGHSH, CDR2 LQKENI. V lost 2 bases, J lost 5 bases, and 15 bases lay in between. The CDR3 has 15 residues.

This chain joins TRBV9 and TRBJ2-1; 9 bases are shared with TRBD2. Germline trimming cut 4 bases from V and 1 base from J; bases unmatched to any gene: 21. This CDR3 is 21 amino acids long. Germline lookup yields CDR1 SGDLS and CDR2 YYNGEE. CDR3 sequence reads: CASSFPQDGAGGPVSYNEQFF. As DNA, the CDR3 is TGTGCCAGCAGCTTCCCCCAGGACGGGGCGGGGGGGCCAGTTTCCTACAATGAGCAGTTCTTC.